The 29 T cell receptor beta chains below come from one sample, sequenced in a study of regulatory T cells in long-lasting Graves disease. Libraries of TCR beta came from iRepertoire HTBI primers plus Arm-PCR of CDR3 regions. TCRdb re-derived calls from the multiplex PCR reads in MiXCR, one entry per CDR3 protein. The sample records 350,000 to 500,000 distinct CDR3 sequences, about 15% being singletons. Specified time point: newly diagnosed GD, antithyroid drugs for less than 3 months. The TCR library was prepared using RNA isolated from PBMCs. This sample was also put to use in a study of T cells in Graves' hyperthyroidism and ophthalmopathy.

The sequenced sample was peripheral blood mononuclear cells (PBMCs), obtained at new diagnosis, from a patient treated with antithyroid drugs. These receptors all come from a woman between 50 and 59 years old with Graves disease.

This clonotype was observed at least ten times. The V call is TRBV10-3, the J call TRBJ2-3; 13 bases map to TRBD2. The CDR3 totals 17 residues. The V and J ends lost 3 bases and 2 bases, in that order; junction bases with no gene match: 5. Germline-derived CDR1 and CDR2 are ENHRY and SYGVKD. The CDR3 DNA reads TGTGCCATCAGTGAACTAGCGGGAGGGAGTGACACAGATACGCAGTATTTT. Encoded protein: CAISELAGGSDTDTQYF.

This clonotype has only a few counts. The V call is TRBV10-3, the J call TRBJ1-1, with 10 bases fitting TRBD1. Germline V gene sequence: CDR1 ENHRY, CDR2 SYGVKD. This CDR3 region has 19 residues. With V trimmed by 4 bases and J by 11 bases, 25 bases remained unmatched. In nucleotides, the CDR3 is TGTGCCATCAGTGTGACTTGGCGAGGGACAGGGGATACCCCCCCCGAGGCTTTCTTT. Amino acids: CAISVTWRGTGDTPPEAFF.

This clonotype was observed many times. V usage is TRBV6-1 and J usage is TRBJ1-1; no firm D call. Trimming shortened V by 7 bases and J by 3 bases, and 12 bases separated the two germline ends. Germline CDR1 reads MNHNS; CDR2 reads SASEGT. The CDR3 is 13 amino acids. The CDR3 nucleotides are TGTGCCAGCAACCCGACCGACGACACTGAAGCTTTCTTT. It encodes CASNPTDDTEAFF.

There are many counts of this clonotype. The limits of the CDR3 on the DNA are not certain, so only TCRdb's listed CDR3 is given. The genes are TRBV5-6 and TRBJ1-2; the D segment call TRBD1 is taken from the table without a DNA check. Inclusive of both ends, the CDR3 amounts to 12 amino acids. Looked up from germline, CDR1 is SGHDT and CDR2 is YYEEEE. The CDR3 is CASSFGTGTEKF.

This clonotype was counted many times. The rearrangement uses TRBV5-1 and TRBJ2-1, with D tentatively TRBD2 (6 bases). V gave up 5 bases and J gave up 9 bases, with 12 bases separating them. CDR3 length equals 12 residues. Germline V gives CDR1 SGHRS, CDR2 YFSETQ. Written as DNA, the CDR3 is TGCGCCAGCAGGTATTGGGGAGGTGAGCAGTTCTTC. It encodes CASRYWGGEQFF.

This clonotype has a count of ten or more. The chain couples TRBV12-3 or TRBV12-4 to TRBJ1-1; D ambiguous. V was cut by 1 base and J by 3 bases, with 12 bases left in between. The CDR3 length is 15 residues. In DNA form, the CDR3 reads TGTGCCAGCAGTTTAGATCCCCGAGTGGACACTGAAGCTTTCTTT. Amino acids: CASSLDPRVDTEAFF.

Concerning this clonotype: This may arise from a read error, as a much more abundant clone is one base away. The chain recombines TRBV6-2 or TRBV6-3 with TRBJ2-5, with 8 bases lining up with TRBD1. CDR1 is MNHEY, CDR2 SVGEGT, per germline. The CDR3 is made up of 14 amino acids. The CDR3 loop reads CASSYSDRGETQCF. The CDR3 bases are TGTGCCAGCAGTTACTCAGACAGGGGAGAGACCCAGTGCTTC.

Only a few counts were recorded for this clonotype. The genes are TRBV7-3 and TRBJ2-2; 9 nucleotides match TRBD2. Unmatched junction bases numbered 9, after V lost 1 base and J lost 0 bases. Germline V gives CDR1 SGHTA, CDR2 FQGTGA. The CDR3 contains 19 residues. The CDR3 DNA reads TGTGCCAGCAGCTTAATGCGCGGGAGGGTATCCGCGAACACCGGGGAGCTGTTTTTT. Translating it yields CASSLMRGRVSANTGELFF.

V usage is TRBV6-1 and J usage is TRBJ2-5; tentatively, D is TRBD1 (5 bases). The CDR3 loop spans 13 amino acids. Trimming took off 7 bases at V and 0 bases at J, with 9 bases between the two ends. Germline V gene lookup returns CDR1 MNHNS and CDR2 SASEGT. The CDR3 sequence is CASTRQNQETQYF. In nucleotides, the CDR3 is TGTGCCAGCACCCGACAGAACCAAGAGACCCAGTACTTC.

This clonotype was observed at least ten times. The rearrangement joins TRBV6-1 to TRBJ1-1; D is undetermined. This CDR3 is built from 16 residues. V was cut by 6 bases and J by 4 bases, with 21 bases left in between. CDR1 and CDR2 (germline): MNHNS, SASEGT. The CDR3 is CASSTLHNTESTEAFF. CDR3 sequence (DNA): TGTGCCAGCAGCACGTTACATAATACGGAATCCACTGAAGCTTTCTTT.

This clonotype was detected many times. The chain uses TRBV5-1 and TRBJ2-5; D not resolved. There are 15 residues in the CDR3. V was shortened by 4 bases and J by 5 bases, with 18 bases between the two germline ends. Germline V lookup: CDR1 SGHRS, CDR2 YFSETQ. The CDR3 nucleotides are TGCGCCAGCAGCGTGGACCTCACCCCTGTGGAGACCCAGTACTTC. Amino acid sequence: CASSVDLTPVETQYF.

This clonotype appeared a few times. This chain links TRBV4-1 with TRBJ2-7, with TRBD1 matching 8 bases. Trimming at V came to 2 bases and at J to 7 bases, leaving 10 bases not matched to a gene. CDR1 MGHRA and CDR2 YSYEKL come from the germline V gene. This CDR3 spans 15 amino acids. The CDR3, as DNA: TGCGCCAGCAGCCAAACCCCCGACAGGGGATGGGAGCAGTACTTC. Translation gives CASSQTPDRGWEQYF.

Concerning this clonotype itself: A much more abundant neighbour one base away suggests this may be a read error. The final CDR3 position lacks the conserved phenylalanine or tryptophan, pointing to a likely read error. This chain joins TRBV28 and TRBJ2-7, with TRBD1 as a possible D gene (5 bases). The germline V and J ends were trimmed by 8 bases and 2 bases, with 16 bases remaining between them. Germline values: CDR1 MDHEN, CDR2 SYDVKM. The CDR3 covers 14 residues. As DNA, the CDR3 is TGTGCCAGCTCCCCTGGGGCCAACCCCTACGAGCAGTACTCC. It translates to CASSPGANPYEQYS.

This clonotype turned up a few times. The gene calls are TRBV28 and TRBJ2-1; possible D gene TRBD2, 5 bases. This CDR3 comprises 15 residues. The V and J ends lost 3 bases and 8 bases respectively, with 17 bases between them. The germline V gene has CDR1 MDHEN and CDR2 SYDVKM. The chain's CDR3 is CASSLFPRLAYEQFF. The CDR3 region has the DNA TGTGCCAGCAGTTTGTTCCCCCGGCTAGCCTATGAGCAGTTCTTC.

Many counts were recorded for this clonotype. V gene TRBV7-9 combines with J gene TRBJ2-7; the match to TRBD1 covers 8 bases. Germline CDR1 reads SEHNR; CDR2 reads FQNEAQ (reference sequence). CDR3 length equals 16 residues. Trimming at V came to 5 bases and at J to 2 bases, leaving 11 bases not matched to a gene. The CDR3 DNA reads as TGTGCCAGCAGCCTCGATGGGACAGGAACTACCTACGAGCAGTACTTC. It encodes CASSLDGTGTTYEQYF.

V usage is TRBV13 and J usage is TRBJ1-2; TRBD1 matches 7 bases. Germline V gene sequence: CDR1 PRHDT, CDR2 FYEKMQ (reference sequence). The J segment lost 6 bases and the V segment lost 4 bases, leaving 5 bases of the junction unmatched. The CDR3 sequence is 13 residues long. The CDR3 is CASSSGTVNGYTF. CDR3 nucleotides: TGTGCCAGCAGCTCCGGGACAGTGAATGGCTACACCTTC.

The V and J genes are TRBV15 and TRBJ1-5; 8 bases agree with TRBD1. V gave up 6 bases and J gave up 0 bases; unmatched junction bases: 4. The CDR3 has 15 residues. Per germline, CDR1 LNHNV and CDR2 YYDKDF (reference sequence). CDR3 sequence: CATSKDRGSNQPQHF. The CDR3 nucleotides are TGTGCCACCAGTAAAGACAGGGGTAGCAATCAGCCCCAGCATTTT.

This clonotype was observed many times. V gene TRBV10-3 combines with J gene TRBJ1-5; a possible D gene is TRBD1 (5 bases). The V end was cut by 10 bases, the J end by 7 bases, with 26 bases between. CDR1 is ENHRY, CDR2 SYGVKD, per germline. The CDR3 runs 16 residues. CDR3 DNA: TGTGCCACCACCCCTAGGCCTAAGGAGGGGAACCAGCCCCAGCATTTT. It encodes CATTPRPKEGNQPQHF.

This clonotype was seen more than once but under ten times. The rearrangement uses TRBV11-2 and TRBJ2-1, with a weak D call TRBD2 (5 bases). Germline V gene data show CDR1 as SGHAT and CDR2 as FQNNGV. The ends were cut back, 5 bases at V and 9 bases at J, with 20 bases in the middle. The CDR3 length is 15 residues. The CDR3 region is CASSQVVRGRGEQFF. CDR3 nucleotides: TGTGCCAGCAGCCAAGTAGTCAGAGGGAGAGGTGAGCAGTTCTTC.

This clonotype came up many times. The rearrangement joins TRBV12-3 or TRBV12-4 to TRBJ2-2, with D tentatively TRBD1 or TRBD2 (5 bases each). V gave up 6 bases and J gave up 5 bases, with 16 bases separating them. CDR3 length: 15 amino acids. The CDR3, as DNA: TGTGCCAGCAGCCTTGACAGCCCGGGGACCGGGGAGCTGTTTTTT. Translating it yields CASSLDSPGTGELFF.

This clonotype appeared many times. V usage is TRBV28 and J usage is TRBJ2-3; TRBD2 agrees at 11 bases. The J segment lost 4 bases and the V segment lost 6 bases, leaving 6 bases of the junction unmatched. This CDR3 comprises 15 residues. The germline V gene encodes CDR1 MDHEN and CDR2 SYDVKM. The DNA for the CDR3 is TGTGCCAGCAGGCGACTAGCGGGAAACCCAGATACGCAGTATTTT. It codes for CASRRLAGNPDTQYF.

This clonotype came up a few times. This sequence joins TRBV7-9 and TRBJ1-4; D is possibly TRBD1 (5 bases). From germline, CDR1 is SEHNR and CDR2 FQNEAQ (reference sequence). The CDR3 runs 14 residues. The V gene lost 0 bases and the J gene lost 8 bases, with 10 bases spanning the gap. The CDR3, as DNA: TGTGCCAGCAGCTTAGCAGGGGCGGACGAAAAACTGTTTTTT. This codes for CASSLAGADEKLFF.

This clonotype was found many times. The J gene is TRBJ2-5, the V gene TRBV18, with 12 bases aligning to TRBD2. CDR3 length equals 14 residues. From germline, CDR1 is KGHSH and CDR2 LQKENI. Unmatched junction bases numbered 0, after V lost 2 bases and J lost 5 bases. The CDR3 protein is CASSPTSGRETQYF. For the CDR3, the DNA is TGTGCCAGCTCACCAACTAGCGGGAGGGAGACCCAGTACTTC. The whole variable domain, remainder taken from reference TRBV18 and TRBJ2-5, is NAGVMQNPRHLVRRRGQEARLRCSPMKGHSHVYWYRQLPEEGLKFMVYLQKENIIDESGMPKERFSAEFPKEGPSILRIQQVVRGDSAAYFCASSPTSGRETQYFGPGTRLLVL.

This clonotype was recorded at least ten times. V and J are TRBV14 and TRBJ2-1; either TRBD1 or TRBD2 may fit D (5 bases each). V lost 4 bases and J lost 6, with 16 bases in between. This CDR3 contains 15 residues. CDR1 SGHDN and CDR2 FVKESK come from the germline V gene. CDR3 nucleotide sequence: TGTGCCAGCAGCCGGGGGACCTCAAATTTCAATGAGCAGTTCTTC. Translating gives CASSRGTSNFNEQFF.

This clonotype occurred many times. This chain's CDR3 is CASSPSGSPQETQYF. In nucleotides, the CDR3 is TGTGCCAGCAGCCCTTCAGGGTCACCCCAAGAGACCCAGTACTTC. The V and J genes are TRBV28 and TRBJ2-5; perhaps TRBD1 as D (5 bases). V gave up 6 bases and J gave up 1 base, with 15 bases separating them. Per germline, CDR1 MDHEN and CDR2 SYDVKM. The CDR3 loop spans 15 amino acids.

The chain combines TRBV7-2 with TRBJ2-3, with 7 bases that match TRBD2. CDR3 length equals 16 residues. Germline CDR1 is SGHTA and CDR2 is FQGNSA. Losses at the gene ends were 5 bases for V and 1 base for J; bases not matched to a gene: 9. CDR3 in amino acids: CASSQQRDIGTDTQYF. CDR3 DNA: TGTGCCAGCAGCCAACAGCGGGATATAGGCACAGATACGCAGTATTTT.

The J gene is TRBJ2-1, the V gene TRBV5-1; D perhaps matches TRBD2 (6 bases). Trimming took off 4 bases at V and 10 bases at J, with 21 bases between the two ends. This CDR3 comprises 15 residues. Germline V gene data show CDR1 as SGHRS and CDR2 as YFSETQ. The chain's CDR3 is CASSRSGERMEEQFF. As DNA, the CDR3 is TGCGCCAGCAGCCGGTCGGGGGAGAGGATGGAGGAGCAGTTCTTC.

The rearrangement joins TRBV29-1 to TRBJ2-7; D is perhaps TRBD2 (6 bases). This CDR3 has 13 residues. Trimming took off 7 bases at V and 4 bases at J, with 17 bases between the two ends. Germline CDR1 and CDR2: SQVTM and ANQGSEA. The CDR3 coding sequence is TGCAGCGCCGTCGCGGAGGGAGAATACGAGCAGTACTTC. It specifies CSAVAEGEYEQYF.

CDR3 sequence reads: CASSRGGVLQPQHF. The CDR3 DNA reads as TGTGCCAGCAGCCGAGGGGGGGTTCTTCAGCCCCAGCATTTT. This sequence joins TRBV13 and TRBJ1-5; perhaps TRBD1 as D (6 bases). The CDR3 is 14 residues long. Trimming left V 5 bases short and J 6 bases short, with 14 bases between. CDR1 is PRHDT and CDR2 is FYEKMQ in the germline V gene (reference sequence).